Below are 20 T cell receptor beta chains sequenced from a single sample in a study of blood T cell repertoires in COVID-19. Sequencing was performed with immunoSEQ multiplex PCR; in TCRdb, only in-frame clones are kept and a portion is missing. The table has about 280,000 clones, approximately 91% seen once. Sequencing was carried out using peripheral blood. The receptors were sampled from a young man with active or convalescent COVID-19.

The V gene is TRBV7-2, the J gene TRBJ2-6, with 7 bases aligning to TRBD1. Germline CDR1 reads SGHTA; CDR2 reads FQGNSA. With 5 bases clipped from V and 2 bases from J, the junction kept 3 bases outside the gene matches. This CDR3 contains 15 residues. The CDR3 loop reads CASSATGAGANVLTF. The CDR3 nucleotides read TGTGCCAGCAGCGCAACAGGGGCTGGGGCCAACGTCCTGACTTTC.

The chain is built from TRBV3-1 (or the pseudogene TRBV3-2) and TRBJ2-7; perhaps TRBD1 as D (5 bases). The CDR3 contains 13 residues. V was shortened by 0 bases and J by 3 bases, with 6 bases between the two germline ends. Germline V lookup: CDR1 LGHDT, CDR2 YNNKEL (reference sequence). The CDR3 here is CASSQDQGYEQYF. The CDR3 coding sequence is TGTGCCAGCAGCCAAGATCAGGGCTACGAGCAGTACTTC.

This chain links TRBV15 with TRBJ2-1; tentative D call: TRBD1 (6 bases). The CDR3 is 17 amino acids. Germline V gene data show CDR1 as LNHNV and CDR2 as YYDKDF (reference sequence). Trimming left V 0 bases short and J 7 bases short, with 19 bases between. The DNA of the CDR3 is TGTGCCACCAGCAGAGAGTCTGGGACACTCTTGGCAAATGAGCAGTTCTTC. Translation gives CATSRESGTLLANEQFF. The entire variable domain, with the rest obtained from reference TRBV15 and TRBJ2-1, is as follows: DAMVIQNPRYQVTQFGKPVTLSCSQTLNHNVMYWYQQKSSQAPKLLFHYYDKDFNNEADTPDNFQSRRPNTSFCFLDIRSPGLGDTAMYLCATSRESGTLLANEQFFGPGTRLTVL.

The rearrangement links TRBV14 to TRBJ2-7, with a possible D match to TRBD1 (6 bases). This CDR3 is 16 amino acids long. CDR1 and CDR2 (germline): SGHDN, FVKESK. V lost 1 base and J lost 2, with 15 bases in between. The DNA of the CDR3 is TGTGCCAGCAGCCAAGGGCCCGGGACACCAGCCTACGAGCAGTACTTC. Translating it yields CASSQGPGTPAYEQYF.

This clone was detected only once. The V call is TRBV3-1 (or the pseudogene TRBV3-2), the J call TRBJ2-7; TRBD2 is a possible D gene (5 bases). The V end was cut by 1 base, the J end by 1 base, with 5 bases between. This CDR3 region has 13 residues. The germline V gene has CDR1 LGHDT and CDR2 YNNKEL (reference sequence). CDR3 in amino acids: CASSQAGSYEQYF. The CDR3 nucleotides are TGTGCCAGCAGCCAAGCGGGATCCTACGAGCAGTACTTC.

CDR3 coding DNA: TGTGCCAGCAGCTACGGGACAGGGGGCGACTCTGGGGCCAACGTCCTGACTTTC. Amino acid sequence: CASSYGTGGDSGANVLTF. The genes are TRBV11-3 and TRBJ2-6, with 12 bases fitting TRBD1. With V trimmed by 4 bases and J by 0 bases, 4 bases remained unmatched. Germline-derived CDR1 and CDR2 are SGHNT and YENEEA. This CDR3 region has 18 residues.

This rearrangement joins TRBV18 to TRBJ2-5; 8 bases line up with TRBD2. The J segment lost 2 bases and the V segment lost 3 bases, leaving 5 bases of the junction unmatched. The CDR3 is made up of 15 amino acids. Germline-derived CDR1 and CDR2 are KGHSH and LQKENI. The CDR3 reads CASSPGLGAQETQYF. In DNA, the CDR3 is TGTGCCAGCTCACCGGGACTAGGAGCTCAAGAGACCCAGTACTTC. The full variable domain, its missing parts supplied by reference TRBV18 and TRBJ2-5, is NAGVMQNPRHLVRRRGQEARLRCSPMKGHSHVYWYRQLPEEGLKFMVYLQKENIIDESGMPKERFSAEFPKEGPSILRIQQVVRGDSAAYFCASSPGLGAQETQYFGPGTRLLVL.

The chain employs TRBV7-2 and TRBJ2-1; 9 nucleotides match TRBD2. With 1 base clipped from V and 6 bases from J, the junction kept 7 bases outside the gene matches. The V gene's germline CDR1 is SGHTA and CDR2 FQGNSA. The CDR3 consists of 16 residues. DNA of the CDR3: TGTGCCAGCAGCTTAGGCTCTAGCGGGGTAGTCAATGAGCAGTTCTTC. Its translation: CASSLGSSGVVNEQFF. Full variable domain (missing parts from reference TRBV7-2 and TRBJ2-1): GAGVSQSPSNKVTEKGKDVELRCDPISGHTALYWYRQSLGQGLEFLIYFQGNSAPDKSGLPSDRFSAERTGGSVSTLTIQRTQQEDSAVYLCASSLGSSGVVNEQFFGPGTRLTVL.

This sequence joins TRBV12-3 or TRBV12-4 and TRBJ1-5, with D maybe TRBD1 (5 bases). The CDR3 spans 13 residues. Trimming removed 5 bases at V and 9 bases at J, with 14 bases between. CDR3 region: CASSLRQNRPQHF. In DNA form, the CDR3 reads TGTGCCAGCAGTCTCCGACAGAACCGGCCCCAGCATTTT.

V is TRBV7-6 and J is TRBJ2-3, with TRBD2 as a possible D gene (6 bases). The CDR3 runs 16 residues. Germline V gives CDR1 SGHVS, CDR2 FNYEAQ. V gave up 4 bases and J gave up 1 base, with 15 bases separating them. The CDR3 here is CASSYTGTGRTDTQYF. CDR3 in DNA: TGTGCCAGCAGCTACACCGGGACTGGTCGCACAGATACGCAGTATTTT.

The gene calls are TRBV18 and TRBJ1-5; D is ambiguous. In germline, CDR1 is KGHSH, CDR2 LQKENI. The CDR3 runs to 15 residues. Trimming removed 1 base from V and 1 base from J, with 8 bases in between. CDR3 bases: TGTGCCAGCTCACCACGGTCCGGGAGCAATCAGCCCCAGCATTTT. Its protein product is CASSPRSGSNQPQHF.

This chain connects TRBV7-2 to TRBJ2-5; tentative D call: TRBD2 (6 bases). The CDR3 has 15 amino acids. Trimming shortened V by 3 bases and J by 7 bases, and 18 bases separated the two germline ends. Per germline, CDR1 SGHTA and CDR2 FQGNSA. The CDR3 DNA reads TGTGCCAGCAGCTTCATTACAGGAGGCGGGGTGACCCAGTACTTC. Protein product: CASSFITGGGVTQYF.

The chain combines TRBV27 with TRBJ2-2; possible D gene TRBD1, 6 bases. V was pared by 8 bases and J by 5 bases, with 18 bases between. The CDR3 runs to 15 residues. Germline values: CDR1 MNHEY, CDR2 SMNVEV (reference sequence). The CDR3 protein is CASAPGALGTGELFF. The DNA for the CDR3 is TGTGCCAGCGCCCCAGGGGCCCTTGGGACCGGGGAGCTGTTTTTT.

The rearrangement joins TRBV5-1 to TRBJ2-7, with a tentative D call TRBD1 (6 bases). The CDR3 extends over 15 amino acids. The germline V gene has CDR1 SGHRS and CDR2 YFSETQ. Trimming shortened V by 2 bases and J by 0 bases, and 12 bases separated the two germline ends. CDR3 coding DNA: TGCGCCAGCAGCTTCCGGGCAGGGGCCTCCTACGAGCAGTACTTC. Protein product: CASSFRAGASYEQYF.

The chain links TRBV4-1 to TRBJ2-7, with 11 bases that match TRBD2. The CDR3 extends over 17 amino acids. V gave up 3 bases and J gave up 2 bases; unmatched junction bases: 9. Germline V gene data show CDR1 as MGHRA and CDR2 as YSYEKL. The CDR3 nucleotides are TGCGCCAGCAGCCATATTTTAGCGGGGGGGAGAGCCTACGAGCAGTACTTC. It yields the protein CASSHILAGGRAYEQYF.

The V and J genes are TRBV10-3 and TRBJ2-1, with 9 bases aligning to TRBD1. CDR3 length: 14 amino acids. Germline values: CDR1 ENHRY, CDR2 SYGVKD. The V gene end was trimmed by 7 bases and the J gene end by 7 bases; junction bases not matched to a gene: 8. CDR3 coding DNA: TGTGCCATCACCTCCAGGACAGGGGCAAATGAGCAGTTCTTC. Translation: CAITSRTGANEQFF.

The chain uses TRBV7-8 and TRBJ2-5; TRBD2 matches 10 bases. The CDR3 totals 16 residues. Germline CDR1 SGHVS, CDR2 FQNEAQ. After removal of 4 bases from V and 2 bases from J, the junction contained 7 bases not matched to a gene. The CDR3 loop reads CASSSSGTSEQETQYF. The CDR3, as DNA: TGTGCCAGCAGCTCCTCCGGGACTAGCGAACAAGAGACCCAGTACTTC.

V gene TRBV3-1 (or the pseudogene TRBV3-2) combines with J gene TRBJ2-3; TRBD2 matches 10 bases. The CDR3 runs to 16 residues. J gave up 2 bases and V 2 bases, and 4 bases lay outside the gene matches. The germline CDR1 and CDR2 sequences are LGHDT and YNNKEL (reference sequence). CDR3 sequence reads: CASSQYTSGVTDTQYF. CDR3 in DNA: TGTGCCAGCAGCCAATATACTAGCGGGGTCACAGATACGCAGTATTTT.

This clone was detected many times. V usage is TRBV19 and J usage is TRBJ2-7; TRBD1 aligns across 9 bases. V dropped 6 bases and J dropped 1; count of bases not matched to a gene: 7. The CDR3 length is 15 residues. Germline loops: CDR1 LNHDA, CDR2 SQIVND (reference sequence). The CDR3 spells CASSRGQGFSYEQYF. The CDR3 coding sequence is TGTGCCAGTAGCCGAGGACAGGGGTTTTCCTACGAGCAGTACTTC.

This rearrangement joins TRBV10-1 to TRBJ2-1, with 12 bases matching TRBD1. The CDR3 spans 17 residues. J lost 6 bases, V lost 2 bases, and 8 bases had no gene match. The germline V gene has CDR1 WNHNN and CDR2 SYGVQD (reference sequence). CDR3 DNA sequence: TGCGCCAGCAGTGAGCTATCGGGACAGGGGGCTCTCAATGAGCAGTTCTTC. The encoded protein is CASSELSGQGALNEQFF.